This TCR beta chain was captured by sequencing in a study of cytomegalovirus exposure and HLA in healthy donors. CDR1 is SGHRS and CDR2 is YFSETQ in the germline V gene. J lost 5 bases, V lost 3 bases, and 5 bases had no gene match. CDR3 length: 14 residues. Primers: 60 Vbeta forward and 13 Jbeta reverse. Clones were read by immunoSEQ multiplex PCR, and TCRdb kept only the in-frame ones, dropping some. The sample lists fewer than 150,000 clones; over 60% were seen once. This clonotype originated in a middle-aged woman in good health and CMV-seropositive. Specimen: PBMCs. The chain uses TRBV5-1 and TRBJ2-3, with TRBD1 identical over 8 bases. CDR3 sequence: CASSSGTGQDTQYF. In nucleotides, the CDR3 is TGCGCCAGCAGCTCCGGGACAGGACAAGATACGCAGTATTTT.